These 15 T cell receptor beta chains originate from one sample sequenced in a study of blood T cell repertoires in COVID-19. Here immunoSEQ multiplex PCR was the method, and the copy in TCRdb shows in-frame clones only, minus some. This table has roughly 55,000 clones, roughly 80% appearing once. Sequenced input: peripheral blood. The receptors originated from a man of 80 years or more with acute or convalescent COVID-19.

Only one count was recorded for this clone. The chain links TRBV7-9 to TRBJ2-6; D gene uncertain. CDR1 and CDR2 (germline): SEHNR, FQNEAQ (reference sequence). Trimming removed 1 base at V and 2 bases at J, with 6 bases between. The CDR3 loop spans 15 amino acids. CDR3: CASSLVAAGANVLTF. The CDR3 DNA reads TGTGCCAGCAGCTTAGTTGCGGCTGGGGCCAACGTCCTGACTTTC.

This clone appeared a few times. This rearrangement joins TRBV15 to TRBJ2-7, with D possibly TRBD2 on 6 matching bases. Trimming cost V 1 base and J 4 bases, with 14 bases left between them. This CDR3 has 15 amino acids. In germline, CDR1 is LNHNV, CDR2 YYDKDF (reference sequence). CDR3 in amino acids: CATSRVPGAGYEQYF. For the CDR3, the DNA is TGTGCCACCAGCAGAGTTCCGGGAGCGGGTTACGAGCAGTACTTC.

Notes on this clone: Other DNA sequences within the sample encode an identical CDR3. The rearrangement joins TRBV10-3 to TRBJ2-3, with 12 nucleotides matching TRBD2. V trimming: 2 bases; J trimming: 0 bases; junction bases outside the gene matches: 0. Germline CDR1 is ENHRY and CDR2 is SYGVKD. The CDR3 is 16 amino acids. The CDR3 loop is CAISEGLAGSTDTQYF. CDR3 bases: TGTGCCATCAGTGAGGGACTAGCGGGAAGCACAGATACGCAGTATTTT.

The chain uses TRBV19 and TRBJ1-6; a possible D gene is TRBD1 (6 bases). CDR1 and CDR2 from the germline V gene are LNHDA and SQIVND (reference sequence). There are 15 residues in the CDR3. Trimming left V 6 bases short and J 5 bases short, with 14 bases between. The CDR3 DNA sequence: TGTGCCAGTAGGGTAAGAGGACAGCATAATTCACCCCTCCACTTT. It is translated as CASRVRGQHNSPLHF.

The chain has TRBV6-5 and TRBJ1-5; weak D call: TRBD1 (6 bases). Trimming took 6 bases from V and 3 from J, leaving 15 bases between them. This CDR3 has 15 residues. CDR1 is MNHEY, CDR2 SVGAGI, per germline. CDR3 nucleotides: TGTGCCAGCAGACCGGGGACAACCTTCAATCAGCCCCAGCATTTT. It is translated as CASRPGTTFNQPQHF.

V and J are TRBV7-6 and TRBJ2-1, with TRBD2 identical over 12 bases. The V gene's germline CDR1 is SGHVS and CDR2 FNYEAQ. V was clipped by 4 bases and J by 4 bases; unmatched bases: 5. The CDR3 is 16 amino acids. Here the CDR3 DNA reads TGTGCCAGCAGCTCCGGGACTAGCGGGCTTTACAATGAGCAGTTCTTC. It specifies CASSSGTSGLYNEQFF.

The V and J genes are TRBV11-3 and TRBJ2-2; D perhaps matches TRBD2 (5 bases). CDR3 length: 15 amino acids. Germline-derived CDR1 and CDR2 are SGHNT and YENEEA. The ends were cut back, 3 bases at V and 2 bases at J, with 10 bases in the middle. CDR3 amino acids: CASSFRSGNTGELFF. The CDR3, as DNA: TGTGCCAGCAGCTTCCGCAGCGGAAACACCGGGGAGCTGTTTTTT. Together with reference TRBV11-3 and TRBJ2-2, the CDR3 gives the full variable domain: EAGVVQSPRYKIIEKKQPVAFWCNPISGHNTLYWYLQNLGQGPELLIRYENEEAVDDSQLPKDRFSAERLKGVDSTLKIQPAELGDSAVYLCASSFRSGNTGELFFGEGSRLTVL.

This clone appeared a single time. The genes are TRBV7-9 and TRBJ2-7; the match to TRBD1 covers 9 bases. Germline V gene sequence: CDR1 SEHNR, CDR2 FQNEAQ (reference sequence). V was pared by 3 bases and J by 2 bases, with 5 bases of the junction left unmatched. The CDR3 runs to 15 residues. The CDR3 loop is CASSLSGQGTYEQYF. The DNA of the CDR3 is TGTGCCAGCAGCTTGTCGGGACAGGGAACCTACGAGCAGTACTTC.

The chain has TRBV5-5 and TRBJ2-5; D perhaps matches TRBD2 (7 bases). V was clipped by 3 bases and J by 1 base, with 13 bases between them. This CDR3 comprises 15 residues. Germline V gene lookup returns CDR1 SGHKS and CDR2 YYEKEE (reference sequence). CDR3 amino acids: CASSWGGTPQETQYF. Written as DNA, the CDR3 is TGTGCCAGCAGCTGGGGGGGGACACCCCAAGAGACCCAGTACTTC.

This sequence joins TRBV2 and TRBJ1-6, with TRBD1 matching over 8 bases. Germline CDR1 and CDR2: SNHLY and FYNNEI. The V gene end was trimmed by 6 bases and the J gene end by 7 bases; junction bases not matched to a gene: 5. This CDR3 region has 14 residues. The CDR3 DNA is TGTGCCAGCAGACCCGGGACAGGAAATTCACCCCTCCACTTT. This encodes CASRPGTGNSPLHF.

The rearrangement joins TRBV7-9 to TRBJ1-5; D ambiguous. The V gene lost 2 bases and the J gene lost 3 bases, with 17 bases spanning the gap. Germline loops: CDR1 SEHNR, CDR2 FQNEAQ (reference sequence). The CDR3 extends over 17 amino acids. CDR3 in DNA: TGTGCCAGCAGCTTATTCCCCGGGGTCGCGGACAATCAGCCCCAGCATTTT. It specifies CASSLFPGVADNQPQHF.

The chain recombines TRBV3-1 (or the pseudogene TRBV3-2) with TRBJ2-7, with unresolved D. The CDR3 is 13 residues long. The V gene lost 3 bases and the J gene lost 2 bases, with 8 bases spanning the gap. From germline, CDR1 is LGHDT and CDR2 YNNKEL (reference sequence). The CDR3 DNA is TGTGCCAGCAGCCACTCCTCCGCCTACGAGCAGTACTTC. This encodes CASSHSSAYEQYF.

V gene TRBV10-3 combines with J gene TRBJ2-5, with 8 bases lining up with TRBD2. From germline, CDR1 is ENHRY and CDR2 SYGVKD. The CDR3 loop spans 16 amino acids. J was trimmed by 1 base and V by 0 bases; bases with no gene match: 4. The CDR3 sequence: CAISESGRGAQETQYF. The CDR3 DNA sequence: TGTGCCATCAGTGAGTCGGGGCGGGGGGCCCAAGAGACCCAGTACTTC.

This chain joins TRBV5-1 and TRBJ2-1; TRBD1 is a possible D gene (6 bases). Trimming took off 2 bases at V and 0 bases at J, with 9 bases between the two ends. CDR1 is SGHRS and CDR2 is YFSETQ in the germline V gene. The CDR3 covers 15 residues. The CDR3 nucleotides read TGCGCCAGCAGCTTCACAGGGAGCTCCTACAATGAGCAGTTCTTC. Protein product: CASSFTGSSYNEQFF.

The chain uses TRBV29-1 and TRBJ1-3; 8 bases map to TRBD1. Germline CDR1 reads SQVTM; CDR2 reads ANQGSEA. After removal of 6 bases from V and 2 bases from J, the junction contained 6 bases not matched to a gene. The CDR3 has 14 amino acids. In nucleotides, the CDR3 is TGCAGCGTCGGCCAGGGGGCTACTGGAAACACCATATATTTT. The encoded protein is CSVGQGATGNTIYF.